This T cell receptor (beta chain) comes out of a study of blood T cells in healthy people across ages (dated by TCRdb to about 2015). Notes on the research overall: Template switching captured roughly one uniquely barcoded TCR beta cDNA molecule per two T cells in model experiments. The donors were divided into four age groups: young (average around 15 years), middle-aged (almost 40), aged (around 67) and long-lived (about 80). The study measured age-related changes in TCR beta repertoire diversity using deep sequencing normalized with unique cDNA molecular identifiers. For two donors (one aged 18 to 29 and one aged 80 or older), the study analyzed two additional independent replicas of 1 million unique cDNA reads from the same blood draw. Findings and caveats that apply to the study as a whole: Total diversity estimates from one million sequenced T cells were considered lower bounds and underestimates. Observed TCR beta diversity per million T cells fell roughly linearly with age, and a significant reduction was already apparent by age around 39. Compared with the aged group, the long-lived group had more naive CD4+ T cells, fewer expanded clones and increased TCR diversity, a pattern suggesting age selection. Bulk unsorted PBMC profiling prevented conclusive comparison of naive and antigen-experienced compartments. Observed TCR beta diversity correlated strongly with the percentage of naive T cells measured by flow cytometry. Donor CMV infection status was unknown, potentially confounding age-related changes in expanded clonotypes.

For this clonotype: No antigen is known for it. One base away there is no much larger clone; base qualities are not given.

V is clipped by 6 bases and J by 5 bases, and the sequence between their germline boundaries is 19 bases long. Reading the germline V gene gives CDR1 SQVTM and CDR2 ANQGSEA. Including cysteine and phenylalanine, the CDR3 has 14 amino acids. Only the CDR3 portion is preserved as DNA: 42 bases, with reading frame beginning at the first base. The protocol used for the library was 5' RACE. The listed sequencing device is Illumina HiSeq 2500. A second roughly 7 to 12 cycle PCR used a sample-barcoded 5' primer and a J-beta primer mix. A template-switch 5' adaptor carrying 12 random nucleotides introduced a unique molecular identifier onto each TCR beta cDNA molecule. Each sample yielded at least 3 million CDR3-containing paired-end reads. First-strand cDNA was synthesized from all RNA with the Mint cDNA synthesis kit, primed by a TRBC-specific oligonucleotide. Following uracil-DNA glycosylase treatment, all cDNA underwent a first 18-cycle PCR with the universal primers M1SS and BC2_uni_R. On the study's bioinformatics: For normalization, 1 million high-quality reads, each with a distinct molecular identifier, were randomly selected from each sample. Instead of being binned into consensus sequences, reads with shared molecular identifiers were discarded. MiTCR, with a Q25 quality threshold and the strictest error-elimination algorithm, was used for CDR3 identification, clonotype clustering and error correction. Lower-bound total TCR beta diversity was estimated with a nonparametric unseen species model using Euler transformation. Starting from the raw public reads, TCRdb applied fastp trimming at Q25, assembled clones with MiXCR and retained in-frame beta chains. One record per CDR3 amino acid sequence lists the most common genes and DNA. In this record, the V and J calls reflect TCRdb's handling and not the investigators' own analysis. The sample yields more than 900,000 distinct CDR3 sequences; around 25% were counted once. The top ten constitute less than 0.75% of the sample.

Systemically healthy Caucasian individuals from Russia, some 36 in total and aged roughly 6 to 95 years, were included as donors. Approximately 9.3 milliliters of peripheral blood were collected from each donor into EDTA-treated Vacutainer tubes. Ficoll-Paque density-gradient centrifugation was used to isolate PBMCs, with at least 7 million obtained per sample. Trizol reagent was used to extract total RNA from PBMCs, with at least 6 micrograms per sample. For every donor, flow cytometry on a PBMC aliquot measured the percentage of naive CD45RAhigh/CD27high T cells. These data were likewise used in another study, on T cells of mothers and their children. From the second report: Nine systemically healthy Caucasian individuals served as donors, namely three mothers together with their six children. cDNA synthesis used all of the extracted RNA, with 1.5 ug of RNA in each 15 ul reaction. In the second PCR, the M1S primer added sample barcodes and 2-4 random nucleotides. Over 9 million TCR beta CDR3 reads were obtained for each mother, and around 3 million reads were obtained for each child. In both related and unrelated pairs, thymic selection shapes the output of TCR recombination in a similar way, with inherited differences having only a minor effect. Related mother-child pairs always showed normalized repertoire overlap that was slightly higher than in unrelated mother-child pairs, though the difference was never significant. With a sensitivity of approximately 100 clones per million clonotypes, no persistent microchimeric T cell clones were detected. In the study, deep NGS was used to compare the TCR beta repertoires of mothers and children, and features distinguishing related mother-child pairs from unrelated individuals were sought. On average, the children were about 12 +/- 4 years old, while the mothers were about 40 +/- 4 years old. After adapter ligation was performed with NEBNext reagents, the libraries were sequenced on an Illumina HiSeq 2000 with 100+100 nt paired-end reads. Mother and child libraries were prepared a month apart and sequenced in separate runs to prevent cross-contamination. Between roughly 500,000 and 2,100,000 distinct TCR beta clonotypes were identified per donor. Naive TCR beta clonotypes were estimated from low-frequency clonotypes matched to each donor's FACS-determined naive share, without sorting.

The chain uses TRBV29-1 and TRBJ2-5; the D gene cannot be named for sure. Sequenced: blood. The receptor was isolated from a girl aged 2 to 10 in good health. The DNA sequence is given as TGCAGCGTCGACCTTTTGAGGACGGTGGAGACCCAGTACTTC. Its protein product is CSVDLLRTVETQYF.